The sequence of this T cell receptor (beta chain) was determined in a study of blood T cell repertoires in COVID-19 (dated by TCRdb to 2018 to 2020). For context, the study as a whole: Samples covering the acute and convalescent phases of COVID-19 were provided by collaborators in the United States, Italy and Spain. The material from the prospective study consisted of cDNA or gDNA derived from T cells, B-cell-depleted T cells, or PBMCs. Where available, HLA class I and class II types were taken from metadata supplied by the sample provider and were not determined by assay-based typing. The repertoires were released in a freely available public database meant as a resource for research on the immune response to SARS-CoV-2. The samples were drawn from the first 160 participants of the ongoing ImmuneRACE study and from 1,254 subjects provided by 6 global collaborators. Subjects who had been exposed to COVID-19, were actively infected with it, or had recovered from it provided the deeply sampled blood TCRbeta repertoires that made up the dataset. The sample metadata nearly always contained a de-identified subject ID, COVID-19 status, age in years and sex. Overall results and qualifications from the work: The quantity of clinical and demographic metadata differed by source and by participant and was supplied without curation.

This clone was observed a few times. Its antigen is not yet known. No much larger clone is present one base from it, and per-base qualities are unavailable. V loses 6 bases, J loses 4 bases, and the germline ends lie 15 bases apart. In the germline V gene, CDR1 corresponds to KGHSH and CDR2 to LQKENI. Reading from cysteine to phenylalanine, the CDR3 counts 14 amino acids. Only the CDR3 DNA stays, 42 bases, in frame from base 1. At one collaborating source in Seattle, patients were enrolled during active infection and were followed longitudinally through the course of disease. Whole blood was collected in K2EDTA tubes by collaborating institutions according to the institutions' own protocols. For TCRbeta analysis, collaborator samples were shipped as frozen whole blood, as isolated PBMCs, or as DNA extracted from either sample type. TCRbeta CDR3 regions were amplified from genomic DNA using the immunoSEQ Assay, a bias-controlled multiplex PCR. As for how the authors treated the data: Within the assay, amplification of reference gene primers was used to estimate how many nucleated cells each sample contained. To quantify the absolute abundance of each unique TCRbeta CDR3 rearrangement, sequence reads were collapsed and filtered. For each sample, productive Simpson clonality was calculated by taking the square root of Simpson's diversity index across productive rearrangements. Sourced from immuneACCESS, this table was stored by TCRdb with only in-frame sequences that have V and J called. A share of the clones is absent; for the studies checked, an unresolved V gene accounts for under half, and the remainder has no known explanation. V and J calls and clone size come straight from that table; D and trimming were deduced from the DNA. This sample comprises 300,000 to 450,000 clones, around 87% of them detected only once. Together, the top ten hold 2.3% of the sample.

The TCR sequence derives from a woman between 55 and 75 years old with COVID-19, enrolled during active disease. Input material: peripheral blood. Recombination linked TRBV18 to TRBJ1-1; TRBD1 could be the D gene, as 6 bases match. This receptor has the CDR3 CASSPLQGITEAFF. In nucleotides, the sequence is TGTGCCAGCTCGCCCTTACAGGGTATCACTGAAGCTTTCTTT.